This T cell receptor beta chain was recorded in a study of OX40 agonist ivuxolimab in advanced cancers. This clone is a singleton in its sample. Profiled with immunoSEQ multiplex PCR; TCRdb holds only in-frame clones, not every one. The sample holds about 53,000 clones, approximately 81% seen once. The CDR3 has 17 residues. Looked up from germline, CDR1 is ENHRY and CDR2 is SYGVKD. The V end lost 4 bases, the J end lost 0 bases, and 16 bases lay between the germline ends. This chain links TRBV10-3 with TRBJ2-1; D possibly corresponds to TRBD2 (5 bases). Sequenced material: CD4+ or CD8+ T cells sorted from blood, taken in a trial of the OX40 agonist ivuxolimab. The receptor was derived from an adult with an advanced solid tumor such as melanoma, head and neck, liver or kidney cancer. CDR3 coding DNA: TGTGCCATCAGTGTATCGGCGGGTGCAACCTCCTACAATGAGCAGTTCTTC. Its protein is CAISVSAGATSYNEQFF.